Sequencing of this TCR beta chain was carried out in a study of STAT5B mutations in CD4+ large granular lymphocyte leukemia. Study results and caveats: Patient CD4-sorted repertoires stayed more clonal than healthy ones after leukemic-clone removal. Top patient clones used TRBV06 genes more often: 8/27 versus 2/35 in controls. About 24% of private leukemic clonotypes occurred rarely in other patients' non-leukemic repertoires.

As concerns this clone: Its antigen is not known.

This CDR3 is built from 13 residues. Trimming removed 5 bases at V and 4 bases at J, with 11 bases between. Germline V gives CDR1 SGHTA, CDR2 FQGTGA. Sequencing was at survey level. Using immunoSEQ multiplex PCR, the repertoire was profiled, and TCRdb retains in-frame clones only, with some absent. The top ten hold 3.6% of the sample, which has about 40,000 clones, 80% to 90% seen once. This clonotype was obtained from a human donor in good health. The sequenced material came from CD4+ T cells from blood buffy coats. The V call is TRBV7-3, the J call TRBJ1-1; possibly TRBD1 for D (5 bases). CDR3 amino acids: CASSPPGGTEAFF. The DNA of the CDR3 is TGTGCCAGCAGCCCACCCGGGGGCACTGAAGCTTTCTTT.